One and the same sample provided the 14 T cell receptor beta chains below, sequenced in a study of neurological immune-mediated disorders. TCRdb itself ran the 5' RACE reads through MiXCR, one entry per CDR3 protein. The sample holds under 85,000 distinct CDR3 sequences, about 5.2% seen once. Material for sequencing was PBMCs. Receptors originate from a human donor with multiple sclerosis. The donor label of this sample is uncertain.

This clonotype appeared many times. This chain joins TRBV5-1 and TRBJ2-1; the match to TRBD2 covers 10 bases. Trimming cost V 4 bases and J 3 bases; bases outside gene matches: 10. This CDR3 is built from 17 residues. Germline V CDR1 and CDR2: SGHRS, YFSETQ. In DNA, the CDR3 is TGCGCCAGCAGCCGGGGAATAGCGGGGGGACTCTACAATGAGCAGTTCTTC. Translating it yields CASSRGIAGGLYNEQFF.

This clonotype was seen repeatedly, ten times or more. The rearrangement links TRBV27 to TRBJ2-7; TRBD1 is a possible D gene (6 bases). Deletions cut 3 bases from V and 3 bases from J, with 15 bases between. This CDR3 comprises 15 residues. CDR1 and CDR2 from the germline V gene are MNHEY and SMNVEV (reference sequence). The CDR3 nucleotides read TGTGCCAGCAGTTTGGGTGGGGGCCCTTACTACGAGCAGTACTTC. Encoded protein: CASSLGGGPYYEQYF.

This clonotype was observed many times. V is TRBV5-5 and J is TRBJ1-5; D unresolved. V lost 2 bases, J lost 2 bases, and 11 bases lay in between. Germline V gene data show CDR1 as SGHKS and CDR2 as YYEKEE (reference sequence). This CDR3 has 15 amino acids. CDR3 DNA: TGTGCCAGCAGCTTAGACACCTGGGGCAATCAGCCCCAGCATTTT. The encoded protein is CASSLDTWGNQPQHF.

This clonotype has a count of ten or more. This chain connects TRBV5-1 to TRBJ2-2, with D possibly TRBD2 on 7 matching bases. Looked up from germline, CDR1 is SGHRS and CDR2 is YFSETQ. V dropped 1 base and J dropped 1 base, with 11 bases sitting between them. CDR3 length: 16 amino acids. CDR3 loop: CASSLRGALNTGELFF. CDR3 DNA: TGCGCCAGCAGCTTGCGGGGGGCCTTGAACACCGGGGAGCTGTTTTTT.

This clonotype was counted many times. The CDR3 region is CASSGRRNTEAFF. CDR3 nucleotides: TGTGCCAGCAGCGGGCGGAGGAACACTGAAGCTTTCTTT. The chain joins TRBV3-1 to TRBJ1-1; no definite D call. Germline V gene sequence: CDR1 LGHDT, CDR2 YNNKEL (reference sequence). The V end was cut by 5 bases, the J end by 1 base, with 8 bases between. This CDR3 spans 13 amino acids.

This clonotype was seen at least ten times. This chain joins TRBV27 and TRBJ1-1; D perhaps matches TRBD1 (5 bases). V lost 3 bases, J lost 0 bases, and 5 bases lay in between. Germline-derived CDR1 and CDR2 are MNHEY and SMNVEV (reference sequence). The CDR3 loop spans 13 amino acids. This CDR3 is CASSLTVNTEAFF. In DNA form, the CDR3 reads TGTGCCAGCAGTTTGACAGTGAACACTGAAGCTTTCTTT.

This clonotype was observed many times. This rearrangement joins TRBV20-1 to TRBJ2-3; 10 bases align to TRBD2. The V and J ends lost 2 bases and 7 bases, in that order; junction bases with no gene match: 6. This CDR3 contains 14 residues. CDR1 is DFQATT and CDR2 is SNEGSKA in the germline V gene (reference sequence). The CDR3 loop is CSARPSGGTYTQYF. DNA of the CDR3: TGCAGTGCTAGACCTAGCGGGGGAACATATACGCAGTATTTT.

This clonotype was seen repeatedly, ten times or more. An end of the junction differs from the germline gene, which may be a read error. The J gene is TRBJ1-2, the V gene TRBV20-1; D possibly corresponds to TRBD1 (5 bases). This CDR3 spans 15 amino acids. Looked up from germline, CDR1 is DFQATT and CDR2 is SNEGSKA (reference sequence). In nucleotides, the CDR3 is TGCAGTGCTGGAGACCGGGACCGACCTAACTATGGCTACACCTTC. Its translation: CSAGDRDRPNYGYTF.

The DNA for the CDR3 is TGTGCCAGCAGGCCGGGACAGCCAAACACCGGGGAGCTGTTTTTT. Its protein product is CASRPGQPNTGELFF. J is TRBJ2-2 and V is TRBV7-2; TRBD1 agrees at 7 bases. The CDR3 length is 15 residues. V gave up 6 bases and J gave up 2 bases; unmatched junction bases: 6. Germline CDR1 SGHTA, CDR2 FQGNSA.

V gene TRBV6-2 or TRBV6-3 combines with J gene TRBJ2-1; 8 bases match TRBD2. This CDR3 has 16 amino acids. Germline loops: CDR1 MNHEY, CDR2 SVGEGT. J gave up 8 bases and V 6 bases, and 15 bases lay outside the gene matches. The CDR3 coding sequence is TGTGCCAGCAGCCACGCCACGGGGGGGTCCAGGGATGAGCAGTTCTTC. It encodes CASSHATGGSRDEQFF.

This clonotype was found many times. This chain links TRBV5-1 with TRBJ1-2; D unclear. Per the germline V gene, CDR1 is SGHRS and CDR2 is YFSETQ. The CDR3 length is 11 residues. V lost 5 bases and J 2 bases, leaving 4 bases between the germline ends. The CDR3 is CASRQNYGYTF. CDR3 sequence (DNA): TGCGCCAGCAGACAGAACTATGGCTACACCTTC.

This clonotype was counted ten times or more. This chain's CDR3 is CSGQEGMNTEAFF. The CDR3 nucleotides read TGCAGTGGTCAGGAGGGAATGAACACTGAAGCTTTCTTT. The rearrangement uses TRBV20-1 and TRBJ1-1, with D hard to call. Germline CDR1 and CDR2: DFQATT and SNEGSKA (reference sequence). The length of the CDR3 is 13 residues. The V end lost 7 bases, the J end lost 0 bases, and 12 bases lay between the germline ends.

This clonotype was observed at least ten times. The rearrangement links TRBV29-1 to TRBJ2-1, with a tentative D call TRBD2 (5 bases). With 5 bases removed from V and 9 bases from J, the gap between germline ends came to 20 bases. Germline V gives CDR1 SQVTM, CDR2 ANQGSEA. The CDR3 loop spans 14 amino acids. The CDR3 nucleotides read TGCAGCGTTCAGCAAGACCCAGCGGCGCGTGAGCAGTTCTTC. Translated, it gives CSVQQDPAAREQFF.

This clonotype occurred many times. The chain employs TRBV20-1 and TRBJ1-2; no clear D gene. V was clipped by 0 bases and J by 4 bases, with 18 bases between them. CDR3 length equals 16 residues. In germline, CDR1 is DFQATT, CDR2 SNEGSKA (reference sequence). The CDR3 loop is CSARDIGEVFGYGYTF. For the CDR3, the DNA is TGCAGTGCTAGAGATATTGGAGAGGTCTTCGGCTATGGCTACACCTTC.